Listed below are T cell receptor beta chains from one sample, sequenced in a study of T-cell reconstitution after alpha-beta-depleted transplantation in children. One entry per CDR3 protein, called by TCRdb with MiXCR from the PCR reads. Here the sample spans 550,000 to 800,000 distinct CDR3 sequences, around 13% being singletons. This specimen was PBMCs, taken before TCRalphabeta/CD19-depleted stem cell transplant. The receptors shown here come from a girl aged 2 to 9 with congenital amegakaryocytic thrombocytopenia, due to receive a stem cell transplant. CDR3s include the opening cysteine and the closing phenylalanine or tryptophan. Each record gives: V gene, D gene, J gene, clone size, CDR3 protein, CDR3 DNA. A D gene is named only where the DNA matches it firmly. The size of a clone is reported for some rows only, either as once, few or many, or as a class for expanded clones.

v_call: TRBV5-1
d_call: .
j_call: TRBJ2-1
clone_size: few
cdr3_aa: CASSLVTGSSYNEQFF
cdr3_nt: TGCGCCAGCAGCTTAGTAACAGGGAGCTCCTACAATGAGCAGTTCTTC

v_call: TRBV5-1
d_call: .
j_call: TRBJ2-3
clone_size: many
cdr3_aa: CASSFPEDSTDTQYF
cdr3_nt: TGCGCCAGCAGCTTTCCGGAAGATAGCACAGATACGCAGTATTTT

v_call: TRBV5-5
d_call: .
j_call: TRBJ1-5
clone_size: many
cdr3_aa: CASSLREEGNQPQHF
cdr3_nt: TGTGCCAGCAGCTTGAGAGAAGAAGGCAATCAGCCCCAGCATTTT

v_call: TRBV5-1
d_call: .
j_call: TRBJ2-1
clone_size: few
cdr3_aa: CASSSFGGDMNEQFF
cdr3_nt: TGCGCCAGCAGCTCGTTCGGGGGAGATATGAATGAGCAGTTCTTC

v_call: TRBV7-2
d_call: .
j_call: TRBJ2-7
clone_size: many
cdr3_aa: CASSLSGQPYYEQYF
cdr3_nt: TGTGCCAGCAGCTTATCCGGGCAGCCCTACTACGAGCAGTACTTC

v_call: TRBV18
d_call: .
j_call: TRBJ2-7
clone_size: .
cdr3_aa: CASSTSAYEQYF
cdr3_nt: TGTGCCAGCTCAACGTCAGCATACGAGCAGTACTTC

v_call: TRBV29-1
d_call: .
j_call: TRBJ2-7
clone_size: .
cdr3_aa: CSGRDSTHEQYF
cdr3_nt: TGCAGCGGTAGGGACTCTACCCACGAGCAGTACTTC

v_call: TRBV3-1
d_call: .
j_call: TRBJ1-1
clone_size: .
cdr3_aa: CASRAQGTEAFF
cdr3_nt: TGTGCCAGCAGGGCACAGGGAACTGAAGCTTTCTTT

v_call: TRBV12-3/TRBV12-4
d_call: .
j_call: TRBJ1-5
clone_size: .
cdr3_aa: CASSYPQQVVSNQPQHF
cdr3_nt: TGTGCCAGCAGTTACCCTCAACAGGTCGTTAGCAATCAGCCCCAGCATTTT

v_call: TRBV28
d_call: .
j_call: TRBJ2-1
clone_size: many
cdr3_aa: CASSWTASEQFF
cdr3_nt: TGTGCCAGCAGCTGGACAGCTAGTGAGCAGTTCTTC

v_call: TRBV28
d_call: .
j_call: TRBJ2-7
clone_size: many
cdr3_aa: CASSFPSFEEKQYF
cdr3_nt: TGTGCCAGCAGTTTCCCCTCGTTTGAGGAAAAGCAGTACTTC

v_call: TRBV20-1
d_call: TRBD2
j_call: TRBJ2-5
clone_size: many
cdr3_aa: CSAPTSGVQETQYF
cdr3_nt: TGCAGTGCTCCCACTAGCGGGGTACAAGAGACCCAGTACTTC

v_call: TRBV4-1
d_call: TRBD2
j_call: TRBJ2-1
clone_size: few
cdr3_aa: CASSQDGGLAGGEQFF
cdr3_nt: TGCGCCAGCAGCCAAGATGGAGGACTAGCGGGAGGTGAGCAGTTCTTC

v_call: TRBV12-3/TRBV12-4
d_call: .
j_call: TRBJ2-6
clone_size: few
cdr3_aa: CASNNHSGANVLTF
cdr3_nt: TGTGCCAGCAACAACCACTCTGGGGCCAACGTCCTGACTTTC

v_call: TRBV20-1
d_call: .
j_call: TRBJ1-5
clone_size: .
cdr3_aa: CSARNRERQPQHF
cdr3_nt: TGCAGTGCTAGGAACAGGGAAAGGCAGCCCCAGCATTTT

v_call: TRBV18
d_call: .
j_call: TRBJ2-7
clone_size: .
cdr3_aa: CASSEGQLGEQYF
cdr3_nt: TGTGCCAGCTCAGAGGGCCAACTTGGGGAGCAGTACTTC

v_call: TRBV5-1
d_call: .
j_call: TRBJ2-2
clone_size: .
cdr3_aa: CASSRNPNGELFF
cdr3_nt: TGCGCCAGCAGCCGGAATCCTAACGGGGAGCTGTTTTTT

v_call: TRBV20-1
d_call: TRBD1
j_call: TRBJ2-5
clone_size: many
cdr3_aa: CSASSGGEETQYF
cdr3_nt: TGCAGTGCTAGTTCAGGGGGCGAAGAGACCCAGTACTTC

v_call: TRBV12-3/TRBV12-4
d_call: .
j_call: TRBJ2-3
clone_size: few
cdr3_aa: CASVSGATDTQYF
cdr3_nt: TGTGCCAGCGTCTCGGGGGCCACAGATACGCAGTATTTT

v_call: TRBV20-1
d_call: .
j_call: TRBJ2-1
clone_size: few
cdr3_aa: CSLRGVAPTYNEQFF
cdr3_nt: TGCAGTTTAAGAGGGGTAGCTCCAACTTACAATGAGCAGTTCTTC

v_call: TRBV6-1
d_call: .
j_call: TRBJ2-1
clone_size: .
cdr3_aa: CASRPQGSSYNEQFF
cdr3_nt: TGTGCCAGCAGACCTCAGGGGAGCTCCTACAATGAGCAGTTCTTC

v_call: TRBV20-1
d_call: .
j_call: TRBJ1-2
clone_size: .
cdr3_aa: CSAKGTQTDGYTF
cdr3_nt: TGCAGTGCTAAAGGGACTCAAACAGATGGCTACACCTTC

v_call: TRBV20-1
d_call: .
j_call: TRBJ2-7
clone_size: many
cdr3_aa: CSAASLLAATSYEQYF
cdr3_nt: TGCAGTGCTGCCTCCCTCCTGGCGGCTACGTCCTACGAGCAGTACTTC

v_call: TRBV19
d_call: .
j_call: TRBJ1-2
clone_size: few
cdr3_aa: CASTAGPNYGYTF
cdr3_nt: TGTGCCAGTACGGCCGGACCTAACTATGGCTACACCTTC

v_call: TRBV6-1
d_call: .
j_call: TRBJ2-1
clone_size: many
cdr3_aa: CASSRGRTIGDEQFF
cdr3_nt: TGTGCCAGCAGTAGGGGTCGGACTATAGGCGATGAGCAGTTCTTC

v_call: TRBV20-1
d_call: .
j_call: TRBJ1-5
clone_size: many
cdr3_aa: CSVKPTGKAPQHF
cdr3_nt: TGCAGTGTCAAGCCCACAGGGAAGGCGCCCCAGCATTTT

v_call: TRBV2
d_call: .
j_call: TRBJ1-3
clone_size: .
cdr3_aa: CASEYRPGAPNTIYF
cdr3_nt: TGTGCCAGCGAATACCGGCCAGGGGCCCCCAACACCATATATTTT

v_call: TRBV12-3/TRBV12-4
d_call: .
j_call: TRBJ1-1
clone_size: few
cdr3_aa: CASSSPTGNWGTEAFF
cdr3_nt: TGTGCCAGCAGTTCCCCAACAGGGAACTGGGGCACTGAAGCTTTCTTT

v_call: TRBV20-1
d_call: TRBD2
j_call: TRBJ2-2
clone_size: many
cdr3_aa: CSARGVAGENTGELFF
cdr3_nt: TGCAGTGCTAGAGGGGTAGCGGGAGAGAACACCGGGGAGCTGTTTTTT

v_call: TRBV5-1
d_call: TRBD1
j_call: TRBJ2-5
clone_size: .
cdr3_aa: CASSRKNGQAETQYF
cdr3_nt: TGCGCCAGCAGCCGAAAAAACGGACAGGCCGAGACCCAGTACTTC

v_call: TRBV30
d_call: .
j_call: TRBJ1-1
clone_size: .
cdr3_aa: CAWRDGPNTEAFF
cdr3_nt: TGTGCCTGGAGGGATGGGCCAAACACTGAAGCTTTCTTT

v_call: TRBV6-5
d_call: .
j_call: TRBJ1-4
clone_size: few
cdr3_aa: CASSYQGWQSEKLFF
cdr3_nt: TGTGCCAGCAGTTACCAGGGGTGGCAGTCTGAAAAACTGTTTTTT

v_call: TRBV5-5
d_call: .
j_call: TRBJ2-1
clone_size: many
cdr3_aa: CASSLVERSLGYNEQFF
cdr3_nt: TGTGCCAGCAGCTTGGTAGAAAGGTCCCTAGGGTACAATGAGCAGTTCTTC

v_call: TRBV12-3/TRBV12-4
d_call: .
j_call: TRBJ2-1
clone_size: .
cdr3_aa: CASKTGWGRNKRNEQFF
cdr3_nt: TGTGCCTCCAAAACAGGGTGGGGCCGAAACAAGCGAAATGAGCAGTTCTTC

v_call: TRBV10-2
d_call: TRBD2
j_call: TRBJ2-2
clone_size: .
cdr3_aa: CASPAGDSVTGELFF
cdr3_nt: TGCGCCAGTCCGGCGGGGGACTCAGTGACCGGGGAGCTGTTTTTT

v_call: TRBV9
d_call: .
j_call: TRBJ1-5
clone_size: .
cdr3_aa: CASSVTDSNQPHHF
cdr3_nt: TGTGCCAGCAGCGTGACAGATAGCAATCAGCCCCATCATTTT

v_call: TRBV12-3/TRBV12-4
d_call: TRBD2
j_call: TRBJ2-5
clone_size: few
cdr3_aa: CASSLAGRRDQETQYF
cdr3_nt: TGTGCCAGCTCACTAGCGGGTCGAAGGGACCAAGAGACCCAGTACTTC

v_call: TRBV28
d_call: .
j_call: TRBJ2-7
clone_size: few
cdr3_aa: CASRPVPGVAYEQYF
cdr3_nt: TGTGCCAGCAGGCCCGTCCCAGGGGTAGCCTACGAGCAGTACTTC

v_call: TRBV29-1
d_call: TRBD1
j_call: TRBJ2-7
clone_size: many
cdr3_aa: CSGLPTGSPYEQYF
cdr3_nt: TGCAGCGGATTACCGACAGGGTCTCCCTACGAGCAGTACTTC

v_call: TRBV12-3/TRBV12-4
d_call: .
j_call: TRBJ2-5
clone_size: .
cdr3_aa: CASRTGPLETQYF
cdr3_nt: TGTGCCAGCAGGACCGGGCCTCTAGAGACCCAGTACTTC

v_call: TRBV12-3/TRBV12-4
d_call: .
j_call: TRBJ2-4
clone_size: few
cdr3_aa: CASSPKRLGDRAEEAIQYF
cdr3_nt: TGTGCCAGCAGTCCAAAGCGATTAGGGGACCGGGCCGAGGAGGCCATTCAGTACTTC

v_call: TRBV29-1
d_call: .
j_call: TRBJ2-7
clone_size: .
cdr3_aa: CSVVRDEQYF
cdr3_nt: TGCAGCGTTGTGCGGGACGAGCAGTACTTC

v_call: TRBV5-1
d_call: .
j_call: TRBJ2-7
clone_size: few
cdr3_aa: CASRQLQGIEQYF
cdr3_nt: TGCGCCAGCAGGCAACTACAGGGAATCGAGCAGTACTTC

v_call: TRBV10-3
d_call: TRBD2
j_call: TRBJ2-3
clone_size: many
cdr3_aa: CATRLAGNTDTQYF
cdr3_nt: TGTGCCACGCGACTAGCGGGAAACACAGATACGCAGTATTTT